Sequencing of this T cell receptor beta chain was carried out in a study of blood T cell repertoires in COVID-19. Study background: PBMCs, B-cell-depleted T cells, or T cells were the source of the cDNA or gDNA that made up the material.

The CDR3 is made up of 14 amino acids. Looked up from germline, CDR1 is KGHSH and CDR2 is LQKENI. Between the trimmed V and J ends, which lost 8 bases and 0 bases, there was a span of 14 bases. The participants were between about 18 and 89 years old and came from some 25 US areas. Recovered status applied to Cohort 3 donors who had two consecutive negative PCRs. It also applied to those with clearance or with symptom resolution. Assay used: immunoSEQ multiplex PCR; TCRdb lists only in-frame clones, some missing. This sample has 250,000 to 300,000 clones, with approximately 85% found just once. The clonotype was recovered from a woman aged 25 to 39 who had recovered from COVID-19. The chain couples TRBV18 to TRBJ2-7; tentatively, D is TRBD1 (5 bases). Sequencing was performed on PBMCs or T cells enriched from blood (not recorded which). As DNA, the CDR3 is TGTGCCAGCCGTTCTGGGGCGAACTCCTACGAGCAGTACTTC. Its translation: CASRSGANSYEQYF.